This is a list of T cell receptor beta chains from one sample in a study of cytomegalovirus exposure and HLA in healthy donors. Sequencing used immunoSEQ multiplex PCR; TCRdb keeps in-frame clones, though not all of them. The profile covers 130,000 or so clones, with over 65% appearing a single time and around 4.5% taken by the ten largest. Sequenced sample: PBMCs. These TCRs come from a man between 18 and 29 years old in good health and CMV-seropositive. Each CDR3 is given with its conserved first and last residue. A D gene is named only where the DNA matches it firmly. Clone size is shown for a subset of rows, as once, few, many or a class of expanded clone.

- | TRBD1 | TRBJ1-4 | TRBV7-2 | TGTGCCAGCAGCATTGACAGGGCCGAAAAACTGTTTTTT | CASSIDRAEKLFF
few | TRBD2 | TRBJ2-1 | TRBV27 | TGTGCCAGCAGTATCCTAGCGGGGGGTTACAATGAGCAGTTCTTC | CASSILAGGYNEQFF
few | TRBD2 | TRBJ2-7 | TRBV27 | TGTGCCAGCAGTTTACTGTCTAGCGGGCGCCGCTACGAGCAGTACTTC | CASSLLSSGRRYEQYF
- | - | TRBJ1-4 | TRBV28 | TGTGCCAGCAGTTTTGGGGGCTCAACTAATGAAAAACTGTTTTTT | CASSFGGSTNEKLFF
- | - | TRBJ2-6 | TRBV11-2 | TGTGCCAGCAGCTTAGTACGGGGTAGTAACGTCCTGACTTTC | CASSLVRGSNVLTF
- | TRBD2 | TRBJ2-2 | TRBV2 | TGTGCCAGCAGCCGGACTAGCGGGGGGGTGAACACCGGGGAGCTGTTTTTT | CASSRTSGGVNTGELFF
- | - | TRBJ2-3 | TRBV2 | TGTGCCAGCACCACCCACAGCAGGGGTCGGGCAGATACGCAGTATTTT | CASTTHSRGRADTQYF
- | TRBD2 | TRBJ2-3 | TRBV7-9 | TGTGCCAGCAGCCCAGAGGCTAGCGGGGGCAGGAATACGCAGTATTTT | CASSPEASGGRNTQYF
- | - | TRBJ2-7 | TRBV27 | TGTGCCAGCAGTTTACGGGACGGGACTTACGAGCAGTACTTC | CASSLRDGTYEQYF
few | - | TRBJ1-1 | TRBV5-1 | TGCGCCAGCAGCTTCCGAGGGTACACTGAAGCTTTCTTT | CASSFRGYTEAFF
- | - | TRBJ1-2 | TRBV5-6 | TGTGCCAGCAGCTATTATCAGGGTAGCTCTGGCTACACCTTC | CASSYYQGSSGYTF
once | TRBD1 | TRBJ2-7 | TRBV13 | TGTGCCAGCAGCCTTCGGGGGACAGGGCTTCCCTACGAGCAGTACTTC | CASSLRGTGLPYEQYF
- | TRBD2 | TRBJ2-7 | TRBV5-8 | TGTGCCAGCAGCTGGGGACTAGCGGCATGGGAGTACTTC | CASSWGLAAWEYF
few | TRBD2 | TRBJ2-7 | TRBV7-9 | TGTGCCAGCAGCTCGCTGGCGGGAGGGCCTGGGGAGCAGTACTTC | CASSSLAGGPGEQYF
- | - | TRBJ2-3 | TRBV9 | TGTGCCAGCAGCGTAGTAGCGGTTAACACAGATACGCAGTATTTT | CASSVVAVNTDTQYF
- | TRBD2 | TRBJ2-5 | TRBV4-2 | TGTGCCAGCAGCCAAGATCCGGTGACTAGCCCAGAGACCCAGTACTTC | CASSQDPVTSPETQYF
- | TRBD2 | TRBJ2-1 | TRBV28 | TGTGCCAGCACCTCGAGGCTAGCGGGGGGAAATGAGCAGTTCTTC | CASTSRLAGGNEQFF